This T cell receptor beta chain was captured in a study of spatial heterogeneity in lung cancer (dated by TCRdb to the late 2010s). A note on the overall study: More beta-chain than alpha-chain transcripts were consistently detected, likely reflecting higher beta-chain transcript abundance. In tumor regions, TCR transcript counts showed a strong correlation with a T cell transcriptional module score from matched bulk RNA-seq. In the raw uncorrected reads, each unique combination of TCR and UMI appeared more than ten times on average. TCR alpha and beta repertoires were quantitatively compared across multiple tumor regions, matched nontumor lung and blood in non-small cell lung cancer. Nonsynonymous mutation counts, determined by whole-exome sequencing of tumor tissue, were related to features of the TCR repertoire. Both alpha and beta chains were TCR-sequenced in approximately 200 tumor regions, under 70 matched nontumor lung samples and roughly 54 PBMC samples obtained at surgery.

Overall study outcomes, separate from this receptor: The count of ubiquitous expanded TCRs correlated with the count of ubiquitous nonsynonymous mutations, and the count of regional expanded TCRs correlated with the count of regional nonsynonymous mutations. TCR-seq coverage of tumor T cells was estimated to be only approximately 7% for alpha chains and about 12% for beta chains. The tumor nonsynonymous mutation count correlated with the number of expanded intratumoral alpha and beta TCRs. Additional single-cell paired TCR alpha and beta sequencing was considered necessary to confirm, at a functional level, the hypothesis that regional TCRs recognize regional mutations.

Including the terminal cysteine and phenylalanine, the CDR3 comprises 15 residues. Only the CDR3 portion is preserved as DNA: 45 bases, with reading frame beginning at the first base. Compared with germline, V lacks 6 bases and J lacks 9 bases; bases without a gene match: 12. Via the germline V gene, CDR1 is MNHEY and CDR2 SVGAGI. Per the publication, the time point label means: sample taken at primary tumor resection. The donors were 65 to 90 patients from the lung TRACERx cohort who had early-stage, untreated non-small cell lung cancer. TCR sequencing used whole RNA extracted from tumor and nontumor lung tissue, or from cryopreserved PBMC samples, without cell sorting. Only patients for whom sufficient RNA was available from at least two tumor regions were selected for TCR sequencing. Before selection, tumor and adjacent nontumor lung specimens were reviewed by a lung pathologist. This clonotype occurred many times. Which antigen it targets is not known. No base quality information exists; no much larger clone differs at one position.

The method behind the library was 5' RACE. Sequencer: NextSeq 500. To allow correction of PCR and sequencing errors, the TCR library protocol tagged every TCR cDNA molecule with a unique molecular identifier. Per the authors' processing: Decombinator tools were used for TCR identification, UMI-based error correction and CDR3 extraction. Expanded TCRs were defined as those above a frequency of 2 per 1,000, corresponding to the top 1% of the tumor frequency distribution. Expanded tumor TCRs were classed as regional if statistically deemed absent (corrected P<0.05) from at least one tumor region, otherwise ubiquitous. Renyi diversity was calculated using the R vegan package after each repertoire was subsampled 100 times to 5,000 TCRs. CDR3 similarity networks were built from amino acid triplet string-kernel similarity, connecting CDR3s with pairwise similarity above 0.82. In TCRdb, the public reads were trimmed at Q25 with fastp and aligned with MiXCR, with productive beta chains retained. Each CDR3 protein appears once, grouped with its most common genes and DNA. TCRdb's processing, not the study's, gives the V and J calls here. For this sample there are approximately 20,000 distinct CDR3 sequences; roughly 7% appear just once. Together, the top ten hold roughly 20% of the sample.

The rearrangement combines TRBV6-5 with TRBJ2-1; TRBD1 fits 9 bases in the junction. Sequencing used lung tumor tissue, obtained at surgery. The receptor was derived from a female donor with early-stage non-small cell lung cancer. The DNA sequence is TGTGCCAGCAGCCGCACTCGACAGGGGGGTTTTGAGCAGTTCTTC. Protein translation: CASSRTRQGGFEQFF.